These 21 T cell receptor beta chains were sequenced from one sample in a study of cytomegalovirus exposure and HLA in healthy donors. The protocol was immunoSEQ multiplex PCR, while the TCRdb copy is restricted to in-frame clones and leaves out a portion. The sample holds about 160,000 clones, roughly 90% seen once. The specimen was PBMCs. These receptor sequences come from a man between 18 and 29 years old in good health and CMV-seropositive.

DNA for the CDR3: TGTGCCAGCAGGCCCGGCTGGGTGCGGGAGCAGTACTTC. This sequence encodes CASRPGWVREQYF. The chain has TRBV12-1 and TRBJ2-7; the D call of TRBD2 is as the table states it, not checked on the DNA. TRBV12-1 is designated a pseudogene. The CDR3 runs to 13 residues.

The V gene is TRBV6-5, the J gene TRBJ1-1, with D perhaps matching TRBD1 (6 bases). The germline gives CDR1 MNHEY, CDR2 SVGAGI. V gave up 4 bases and J gave up 6 bases, with 12 bases separating them. This CDR3 has 13 amino acids. CDR3 sequence: CASSSSGVPEAFF. The CDR3 nucleotides are TGTGCCAGCAGTTCTTCAGGGGTCCCTGAAGCTTTCTTT.

This chain connects TRBV5-1 to TRBJ2-3; 12 bases fit TRBD2. The germline V gene encodes CDR1 SGHRS and CDR2 YFSETQ. Trimming cost V 4 bases and J 3 bases; bases outside gene matches: 6. The CDR3 is 16 amino acids. This CDR3 reads CASSLELAGGTDTQYF. DNA for the CDR3: TGCGCCAGCAGCCTGGAACTAGCGGGAGGAACAGATACGCAGTATTTT. The full variable domain, with the rest looked up from reference TRBV5-1 and TRBJ2-3, is KAGVTQTPRYLIKTRGQQVTLSCSPISGHRSVSWYQQTPGQGLQFLFEYFSETQRNKGNFPGRFSGRQFSNSRSEMNVSTLELGDSALYLCASSLELAGGTDTQYFGPGTRLTVL.

The chain has TRBV19 and TRBJ2-7, with 9 bases that match TRBD1. V was clipped by 8 bases and J by 5 bases; unmatched bases: 13. Germline-derived CDR1 and CDR2 are LNHDA and SQIVND (reference sequence). There are 15 residues in the CDR3. The CDR3 loop is CASAQSGTGRDEQYF. CDR3 coding DNA: TGTGCCAGTGCCCAATCCGGGACAGGGCGCGACGAGCAGTACTTC.

The V call is TRBV5-6, the J call TRBJ2-3; 10 bases are shared with TRBD2. Per the germline V gene, CDR1 is SGHDT and CDR2 is YYEEEE. CDR3 length: 15 amino acids. Trimming cost V 0 bases and J 5 bases; bases outside gene matches: 3. CDR3 sequence reads: CASSLVLAGEDTQYF. In DNA, the CDR3 is TGTGCCAGCAGCTTGGTGCTAGCGGGAGAAGATACGCAGTATTTT. Looking up the rest from reference TRBV5-6 and TRBJ2-3 gives the full variable domain: DAGVTQSPTHLIKTRGQQVTLRCSPKSGHDTVSWYQQALGQGPQFIFQYYEEEERQRGNFPDRFSGHQFPNYSSELNVNALLLGDSALYLCASSLVLAGEDTQYFGPGTRLTVL.

The chain uses TRBV9 and TRBJ2-7; 14 bases align to TRBD2. This CDR3 has 16 amino acids. The trim removed 6 bases at V and 3 bases at J, leaving 8 bases unmatched. The germline CDR1 and CDR2 sequences are SGDLS and YYNGEE. CDR3 nucleotides: TGTGCCAGCACGACTAGCGGGAGGGCCCCTATCTACGAGCAGTACTTC. Protein: CASTTSGRAPIYEQYF.

The V gene is TRBV5-4, the J gene TRBJ2-3; 11 nucleotides agree with TRBD1. The CDR3 extends over 15 amino acids. J lost 3 bases, V lost 4 bases, and 4 bases had no gene match. Germline V gene data show CDR1 as SGHNT and CDR2 as YYREEE (reference sequence). CDR3 nucleotides: TGTGCCAGCAGCGTGGGACAGGGGGGAACAGATACGCAGTATTTT. Amino acid sequence: CASSVGQGGTDTQYF.

This rearrangement joins TRBV7-2 to TRBJ2-7; a possible D gene is TRBD1 (6 bases). This CDR3 contains 13 residues. In germline, CDR1 is SGHTA, CDR2 FQGNSA. V lost 3 bases and J 5 bases, leaving 11 bases between the germline ends. CDR3 nucleotides: TGTGCCAGCAGCTTGAACAGGGTGAACGAGCAGTACTTC. This codes for CASSLNRVNEQYF.

This clone was seen more than once but under ten times. The rearrangement joins TRBV11-3 to TRBJ2-1; 9 nucleotides match TRBD2. The CDR3 extends over 15 amino acids. V gave up 4 bases and J gave up 6 bases; unmatched junction bases: 7. Germline CDR1 SGHNT, CDR2 YENEEA. In DNA form, the CDR3 reads TGTGCCAGCAGCTCCTATAGCGGGAGTTCCAATGAGCAGTTCTTC. Amino acid sequence: CASSSYSGSSNEQFF.

The rearrangement joins TRBV7-8 to TRBJ1-2; 7 nucleotides match TRBD1. After removal of 1 base from V and 4 bases from J, the junction contained 6 bases not matched to a gene. This CDR3 is 15 amino acids long. Germline V gives CDR1 SGHVS, CDR2 FQNEAQ. CDR3 DNA sequence: TGTGCCAGCAGCTTAGAAGGGGGCCCGCTCTATGGCTACACCTTC. Residues: CASSLEGGPLYGYTF.

This sequence joins TRBV7-9 and TRBJ1-2, with D unresolved. V was clipped by 0 bases and J by 4 bases, with 15 bases between them. CDR1 SEHNR and CDR2 FQNEAQ come from the germline V gene (reference sequence). The CDR3 has 16 amino acids. The CDR3 nucleotides are TGTGCCAGCAGCTTAGCGGCAGGAGGAGAAGTCTATGGCTACACCTTC. This gives the protein CASSLAAGGEVYGYTF. The whole variable domain, filled in from reference TRBV7-9 and TRBJ1-2, reads DTGVSQNPRHKITKRGQNVTFRCDPISEHNRLYWYRQTLGQGPEFLTYFQNEAQLEKSRLLSDRFSAERPKGSFSTLEIQRTEQGDSAMYLCASSLAAGGEVYGYTFGSGTRLTVV.

V and J are TRBV7-2 and TRBJ2-1, with TRBD2 identical over 9 bases. CDR3 length equals 15 residues. The V segment lost 4 bases and the J segment 4 bases; nucleotides outside the gene matches: 5. Germline V gene sequence: CDR1 SGHTA, CDR2 FQGNSA. The CDR3 reads CASSYRGLAYNEQFF. The DNA of the CDR3 is TGTGCCAGCAGCTATAGGGGACTAGCTTACAATGAGCAGTTCTTC.

The genes are TRBV11-2 and TRBJ2-6; D not certain. Looked up from germline, CDR1 is SGHAT and CDR2 is FQNNGV. V lost 2 bases, J lost 2 bases, and 19 bases lay in between. This CDR3 has 19 residues. DNA for the CDR3: TGTGCCAGCAGCTTACGTCTTCCCAAGAGTACCCCTGGGGCCAACGTCCTGACTTTC. Its translation is CASSLRLPKSTPGANVLTF. Based on the CDR3 plus reference TRBV11-2 and TRBJ2-6, the full variable domain is EAGVAQSPRYKIIEKRQSVAFWCNPISGHATLYWYQQILGQGPKLLIQFQNNGVVDDSQLPKDRFSAERLKGVDSTLKIQPAKLEDSAVYLCASSLRLPKSTPGANVLTFGAGSRLTVL.

The V and J genes are TRBV7-2 and TRBJ1-2, with 10 bases identical to TRBD1. Germline CDR1 reads SGHTA; CDR2 reads FQGNSA. The length of the CDR3 is 15 residues. V dropped 3 bases and J dropped 6; count of bases not matched to a gene: 7. The CDR3 DNA follows: TGTGCCAGCAGCTTGTGGACAGGGGGAGTCGATGGCTACACCTTC. It specifies CASSLWTGGVDGYTF.

The V and J genes are TRBV7-2 and TRBJ2-1; TRBD2 might be the D (5 bases). The CDR3 is 15 amino acids. The germline gives CDR1 SGHTA, CDR2 FQGNSA. V lost 6 bases and J 8 bases, leaving 20 bases between the germline ends. The DNA of the CDR3 is TGTGCCAGCAGGCGACCTAGCAATCTAATCCATGAGCAGTTCTTC. Translation gives CASRRPSNLIHEQFF.

The J gene is TRBJ2-2, the V gene TRBV7-9, with 8 bases identical to TRBD1. The CDR3 covers 13 residues. Losses at the gene ends were 3 bases for V and 7 bases for J; bases not matched to a gene: 1. CDR1 and CDR2 from the germline V gene are SEHNR and FQNEAQ (reference sequence). The chain's CDR3 is CASSFTGGGELFF. Written as DNA, the CDR3 is TGTGCCAGCAGCTTTACAGGGGGCGGGGAGCTGTTTTTT.

This chain uses TRBV9 with TRBJ2-1; the match to TRBD2 covers 7 bases. The CDR3 has 16 residues. The trim removed 6 bases at V and 0 bases at J, leaving 9 bases unmatched. Germline CDR1 reads SGDLS; CDR2 reads YYNGEE. In DNA form, the CDR3 reads TGTGCCAGCACCCGTAGTGGGGGGGGCTCCTACAATGAGCAGTTCTTC. Translated: CASTRSGGGSYNEQFF. The whole variable domain, remainder taken from reference TRBV9 and TRBJ2-1, is DSGVTQTPKHLITATGQRVTLRCSPRSGDLSVYWYQQSLDQGLQFLIQYYNGEERAKGNILERFSAQQFPDLHSELNLSSLELGDSALYFCASTRSGGGSYNEQFFGPGTRLTVL.

J is TRBJ2-1 and V is TRBV2; D perhaps matches TRBD2 (6 bases). The CDR3 length is 14 residues. Germline CDR1 is SNHLY and CDR2 is FYNNEI. Trimming left V 6 bases short and J 2 bases short, with 11 bases between. CDR3 sequence: CASRRGGTYNEQFF. The CDR3 region has the DNA TGTGCCAGCAGACGTGGCGGGACCTACAATGAGCAGTTCTTC. Combining the CDR3 with reference TRBV2 and TRBJ2-1 gives the whole variable domain EPEVTQTPSHQVTQMGQEVILRCVPISNHLYFYWYRQILGQKVEFLVSFYNNEISEKSEIFDDQFSVERPDGSNFTLKIRSTKLEDSAMYFCASRRGGTYNEQFFGPGTRLTVL.

The rearrangement links TRBV6-4 to TRBJ2-1; TRBD2 is a possible D gene (6 bases). The CDR3 has 15 residues. Trimming removed 3 bases from V and 4 bases from J, with 13 bases in between. The germline V gene encodes CDR1 MRHNA and CDR2 SNTAGT. The CDR3 here is CASSEELALYNEQFF. The DNA for the CDR3 is TGTGCCAGCAGTGAAGAACTAGCCTTATACAATGAGCAGTTCTTC.

The chain uses TRBV6-5 and TRBJ1-1; D is unresolved. Trimming stripped 0 bases from V and 2 bases from J, with 10 bases between. CDR1 is MNHEY and CDR2 is SVGAGI in the germline V gene. The CDR3 contains 15 residues. CDR3 bases: TGTGCCAGCAGTTACTCAAAACAGATCAACACTGAAGCTTTCTTT. Its translation: CASSYSKQINTEAFF.

This rearrangement joins TRBV27 to TRBJ2-7; 9 bases fit TRBD2. J gave up 5 bases and V 1 base, and 6 bases lay outside the gene matches. CDR3 size: 15 residues. Germline V gene sequence: CDR1 MNHEY, CDR2 SMNVEV (reference sequence). The CDR3 nucleotides read TGTGCCAGCAGTTTATTGGGACTAGCCGCTGACGAGCAGTACTTC. Translation: CASSLLGLAADEQYF.